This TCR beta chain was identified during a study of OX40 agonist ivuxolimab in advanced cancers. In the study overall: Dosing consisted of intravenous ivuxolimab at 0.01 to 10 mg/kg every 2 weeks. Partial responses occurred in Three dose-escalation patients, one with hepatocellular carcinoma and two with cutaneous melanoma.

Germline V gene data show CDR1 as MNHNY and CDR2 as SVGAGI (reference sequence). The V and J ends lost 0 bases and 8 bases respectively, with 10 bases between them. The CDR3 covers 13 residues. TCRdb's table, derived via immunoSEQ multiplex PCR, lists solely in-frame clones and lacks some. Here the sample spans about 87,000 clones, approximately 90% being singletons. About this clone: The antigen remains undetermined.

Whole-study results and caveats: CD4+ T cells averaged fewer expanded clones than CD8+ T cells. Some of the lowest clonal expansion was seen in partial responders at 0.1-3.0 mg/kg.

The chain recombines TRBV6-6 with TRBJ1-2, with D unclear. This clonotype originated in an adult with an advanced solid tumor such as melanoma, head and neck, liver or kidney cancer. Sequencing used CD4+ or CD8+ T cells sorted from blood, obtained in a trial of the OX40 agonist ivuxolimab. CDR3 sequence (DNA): TGTGCCAGCAGTTACTCCCGGGAGCGGGGCTACACCTTC. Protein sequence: CASSYSRERGYTF.